The clone carrying this TCR beta chain was detected only a few times. Antigen unknown. The data were obtained in a study of metastatic and nonmetastatic thyroid tumors. Study outcomes and limitations: In both blood and tumor samples, TCR beta diversity was reported significantly higher for malignant than benign nodules.

Thyroid surgery took place with no prior treatment in any patient. TCRdb reanalyzed the PCR reads via MiXCR. Among about 35,000 clones, about 29% were seen once, and the ten largest hold 6% to 8.5%. The ends were cut back, 5 bases at V and 9 bases at J, with 23 bases in the middle. This CDR3 contains 15 residues. Per germline, CDR1 SNHLY and CDR2 FYNNEI. This chain connects TRBV2 to TRBJ2-7; D not certain. This receptor was obtained from a female donor with papillary thyroid cancer or a benign thyroid nodule (not recorded which). Some clones in this sample may be carry-over from other donors' samples. The sequencing input was blood. The CDR3 region has the DNA TGTGCCAGCAGTCGACGCTCGTGGGCTGAAGAAGGGCAGTACTTC. Its translation: CASSRRSWAEEGQYF. The full variable domain, its missing parts supplied by reference TRBV2 and TRBJ2-7, is EPEVTQTPSHQVTQMGQEVILRCVPISNHLYFYWYRQILGQKVEFLVSFYNNEISEKSEIFDDQFSVERPDGSNFTLKIRSTKLEDSAMYFCASSRRSWAEEGQYFGPGTRLTVT.